Below, 26 T cell receptor beta chains from the same sample are listed, as sequenced in a study of CD8+ T cells in alopecia areata. RNA was extracted and reverse transcribed into cDNA as the sequencing template. The data were produced by immunoSEQ multiplex PCR, yet TCRdb's version contains in-frame clones alone and is incomplete. This sample has some 110,000 clones, each found more than once. Sequenced material: lesional skin. The receptors derive from a C3H/HeJ mouse with alopecia areata. For the strain, the MHC haplotype given is H2-k.

This clone has more than one count but fewer than ten. Each gene name is a mouse one. The CDR3 loop reads CASSDARGSQNTLYF. Incomplete CDR3 DNA: TGTGCCAGCAGTGATGCGAGGGGAAGTCAAAAC. The chain is built from TRBV13-3 and TRBJ2-4, with D tentatively TRBD1 (5 bases). Read coverage stops 4 residues before the CDR3 terminus; the germline J gene supplies the remainder. The CDR3 consists of 15 residues. The V gene's germline CDR1 is NNHDY and CDR2 SYVADS. Trimming stripped 0 bases from V and 0 bases from J, with 8 bases between.

Comments on this clone: Gene names denote mouse genes. The CDR3 is cut off 4 residues early in the read; its end comes from the germline J gene. J is TRBJ2-2 and V is TRBV13-2; TRBD2 matches at 11 bases. Germline CDR1 and CDR2: NNHNN and SYGAGS (reference sequence). V dropped 5 bases and J dropped 1; count of bases not matched to a gene: 7. The CDR3 has 17 amino acids. The sequenced part of the CDR3 DNA is TGTGCCAGCGGGTACCTCGGGACTGGGGGAAACACCGGG. Translated, it gives CASGYLGTGGNTG. The whole CDR3 reads CASGYLGTGGNTGQLYF.

Turning to this clone: Any gene name here is a mouse gene name. Coverage ceases 4 residues before the CDR3 finishes, and the germline J gene fills in the end. The chain employs TRBV13-3 and TRBJ2-5, with 9 nucleotides matching TRBD2. Germline V gene sequence: CDR1 NNHDY, CDR2 SYVADS. The V segment lost 3 bases and the J segment 2 bases; nucleotides outside the gene matches: 4. The CDR3 extends over 15 amino acids. The part of the CDR3 DNA that was read is TGTGCCAGCAGTGTCCCTGGGGGGGTCCAAGAC. Translated, it gives CASSVPGGVQD. The entire CDR3 protein reads CASSVPGGVQDTQYF.

This clone was seen a few times. These gene names are mouse names. The read terminates 4 residues ahead of where the CDR3 ends, so the germline J gene completes it. This chain joins TRBV13-3 and TRBJ2-4; 7 bases map to TRBD1. The CDR3 is 14 amino acids. Looked up from germline, CDR1 is NNHDY and CDR2 is SYVADS. CDR3 residues: CASSEGQSRNTLYF. The DNA read from the CDR3 is TGTGCCAGCAGTGAGGGACAGTCAAGAAAC.

In regard to this clone: The listed genes are named as in mouse. CDR3 region: CASSPGTGHNYAEQFF. CDR3 DNA (partial): TGTGCTAGCAGTCCCGGGACAGGGCATAACTATGCT. The chain is built from TRBV17 and TRBJ2-1; 9 bases agree with TRBD1. The CDR3 end falls 4 residues outside the read, so it is completed with the germline J gene. The CDR3 has 16 residues. The J segment lost 0 bases and the V segment lost 5 bases, leaving 5 bases of the junction unmatched. Germline CDR1 MNHDT, CDR2 YYDKIL.

As regards this clone: Gene labels here are mouse ones. Read sequence stops 4 residues before the CDR3 end, and the germline J gene provides the missing end. The J gene is TRBJ2-3, the V gene TRBV13-3; 7 nucleotides agree with TRBD2. J lost 0 bases, V lost 1 base, and 8 bases had no gene match. The CDR3 totals 17 residues. Germline V gives CDR1 NNHDY, CDR2 SYVADS. CDR3 DNA, as far as it was read: TGTGCCAGCAGTGATCCCCAACTGGGGACTAGTGCAGAA. This translates into CASSDPQLGTSAE. The whole CDR3 protein reads CASSDPQLGTSAETLYF.

Points on this clone: Gene names refer to mouse genes. From the germline J gene comes the end of the CDR3, since the read stops 4 residues before it. The rearrangement links TRBV13-2 to TRBJ2-5; 7 bases are a match to TRBD2. CDR1 NNHNN and CDR2 SYGAGS come from the germline V gene (reference sequence). The CDR3 extends over 17 amino acids. V shed 0 bases and J 0 bases; nucleotides not matched to a gene: 7. CDR3 amino acids: CASGDASWGFNQDTQYF. Incomplete CDR3 DNA: TGTGCCAGCGGTGATGCGAGCTGGGGGTTTAACCAAGAC.

In this sample, this clone turned up a few times. Gene names are the mouse ones. The CDR3 end falls 4 residues outside the read, so it is completed with the germline J gene. Other DNA sequences in the same sample also yield this CDR3. This chain joins TRBV13-3 and TRBJ2-7; 8 positions match TRBD2. The CDR3 has 13 amino acids. Germline V lookup: CDR1 NNHDY, CDR2 SYVADS. CDR3 bases read: TGTGCCAGCAGTCTCCTGGGGGGTTAT. This encodes CASSLLGGY. The whole CDR3 sequence reads CASSLLGGYEQYF.

This clone was seen ten or more times. Gene names denote mouse genes. The sequenced fragment ends 4 residues before the CDR3 boundary, so the rest is inferred from the germline J gene. The chain couples TRBV13-3 to TRBJ2-1, with a weak D call TRBD1 (6 bases). The CDR3 has 15 residues. The V gene's germline CDR1 is NNHDY and CDR2 SYVADS. The ends were cut back, 0 bases at V and 3 bases at J, with 10 bases in the middle. CDR3 DNA (partial): TGTGCCAGCAGTGATGCAGGGGACGGCTATGCT. Translating gives CASSDAGDGYA. The CDR3 reads in full as CASSDAGDGYAEQFF.

Only a few counts were recorded for this clone. The protein here is the DNA translation, as the TCRdb protein differs from it at residue 13. The gene names here belong to mouse. Read sequence stops 3 residues before the CDR3 end, and the germline J gene provides the missing end. The V and J genes are TRBV1 and TRBJ1-3; 7 nucleotides agree with TRBD1. The CDR3 is made up of 16 amino acids. Per germline, CDR1 NSQYPW and CDR2 LRSPGD (reference sequence). After removal of 3 bases from V and 1 base from J, the junction contained 6 bases not matched to a gene. The CDR3 sequence is CTCSAGTVGSGNTLYF. The part of the CDR3 DNA that was read is TGCACCTGCAGTGCGGGGACAGTGGGGTCTGGAAATACG. Supplemented by reference TRBV1 and TRBJ1-3, the full variable domain reads VTLLEQNPRWRLVPRGQAVNLRCILKNSQYPWMSWYQQDLQKQLQWLFTLRSPGDKEVKSLPGADYLATRVTDTELRLQVANMSQGRTLYCTCSAGTVGSGNTLYFGEGSRLIVV.

This clone was observed a handful of times. Mouse names are used for the genes. The missing CDR3 end, 4 residues past where the read stops, is filled in from the germline J gene. J is TRBJ2-5 and V is TRBV13-3; 7 bases line up with TRBD2. CDR1 is NNHDY and CDR2 is SYVADS in the germline V gene. This CDR3 spans 14 amino acids. The CDR3 loop is CASSATGTEDTQYF. The covered CDR3 bases are TGTGCCAGCAGTGCGACCGGGACTGAAGAC.

This clone was seen only a few times. The germline and genes are mouse ones. The read terminates 4 residues ahead of where the CDR3 ends, so the germline J gene completes it. This chain uses TRBV13-1 with TRBJ2-1; TRBD1 might be the D (6 bases). This CDR3 has 13 amino acids. The V gene's germline CDR1 is NSHNY and CDR2 SYGAGN. Trimming removed 5 bases at V and 5 bases at J, with 11 bases between. The CDR3 bases that were read are TGTGCCAGCAGCCGGGACAAAAATGCT. It yields the protein CASSRDKNA. The whole CDR3 sequence reads CASSRDKNAEQFF.

With respect to this clone: The gene symbols are mouse symbols. The observed sequence ends 4 residues before the CDR3 terminus, with the missing tail filled in from the germline J gene. The V gene is TRBV13-3, the J gene TRBJ2-1; TRBD1 matches at 10 bases. The CDR3 contains 14 residues. Germline values: CDR1 NNHDY, CDR2 SYVADS. The CDR3 sequence is CASSEPGQGPEQFF. Partial CDR3 DNA: TGTGCCAGCAGTGAGCCGGGACAGGGGCCT.

Only a few counts were recorded for this clone. Mouse gene names and germline throughout. The read halts 4 residues ahead of the CDR3 end, with the missing end drawn from the germline J gene. The rearrangement uses TRBV13-3 and TRBJ2-5; 7 bases fit TRBD2. Germline values: CDR1 NNHDY, CDR2 SYVADS. V gave up 0 bases and J gave up 2 bases; unmatched junction bases: 6. The CDR3 sequence is 16 residues long. The CDR3 loop reads CASSDANLGVQDTQYF. Partial CDR3 DNA: TGTGCCAGCAGTGATGCAAATCTGGGGGTCCAAGAC. Full variable domain (remainder filled in from reference TRBV13-3 and TRBJ2-5): EAAVTQSPRSKVAVTGGKVTLSCHQTNNHDYMYWYRQDTGHGLRLIHYSYVADSTEKGDIPDGYKASRPSQENFSLILELASLSQTAVYFCASSDANLGVQDTQYFGPGTRLLVL.

Details on this clone: Gene names and germline refer to mouse. Coverage ceases 4 residues before the CDR3 finishes, and the germline J gene fills in the end. This chain links TRBV13-3 with TRBJ2-7; TRBD2 aligns across 9 bases. The CDR3 consists of 13 residues. Germline CDR1 is NNHDY and CDR2 is SYVADS. CDR3 DNA (partial): TGTGCCAGCAGGGACTGGGGAGATTAT. Translated, it gives CASRDWGDY. In full, the CDR3 is CASRDWGDYEQYF.

This clone was detected only a few times. Gene names are the mouse ones. The read gets to within 4 residues of the CDR3 end, and the germline J gene fills in the rest. The chain has TRBV13-3 and TRBJ1-4, with 10 positions matching TRBD1. This CDR3 comprises 14 residues. J gave up 4 bases and V 8 bases, and 5 bases lay outside the gene matches. CDR1 is NNHDY and CDR2 is SYVADS in the germline V gene. CDR3 in amino acids: CASSRDRGNERLFF. The CDR3 DNA, read in part, is TGTGCCAGTTCCCGGGACAGGGGCAACGAA.

This clone was seen more than once but under ten times. Mouse germline and gene names are used. The sequenced fragment ends 4 residues before the CDR3 boundary, so the rest is inferred from the germline J gene. The chain employs TRBV1 and TRBJ1-1; TRBD1 might be the D (6 bases). The CDR3 loop spans 16 amino acids. Germline CDR1 and CDR2: NSQYPW and LRSPGD (reference sequence). V lost 1 base, J lost 1 base, and 13 bases lay in between. The sequenced CDR3 bases are TGCACCTGCAGTGCAGGGCAGGGGAGGGGGAACACA. It codes for CTCSAGQGRGNT. The CDR3 in full is CTCSAGQGRGNTEVFF.

In regard to this clone: The listed genes are named as in mouse. The read halts 4 residues ahead of the CDR3 end, with the missing end drawn from the germline J gene. The chain is built from TRBV13-2 and TRBJ2-1, with 8 bases lining up with TRBD1. Germline V gives CDR1 NNHNN, CDR2 SYGAGS (reference sequence). The CDR3 sequence is 16 residues long. The trim removed 2 bases at V and 1 base at J, leaving 5 bases unmatched. The CDR3 bases that were read are TGTGCCAGCGGTGACCCACAGGGGGGAAACTATGCT. Its protein is CASGDPQGGNYA. The CDR3 in its entirety is CASGDPQGGNYAEQFF.

This clone appeared a few times. Gene labels here are mouse ones. The CDR3 end is not reached by the read, which stops 4 residues before it; the germline J gene fills it in. The genes are TRBV13-1 and TRBJ2-5; 7 positions match TRBD2. From germline, CDR1 is NSHNY and CDR2 SYGAGN. The CDR3 extends over 16 amino acids. Incomplete CDR3 DNA: TGTGCCAGCAGTGATGATGGGTCCTGGGGGATGGAC. This sequence encodes CASSDDGSWGMD. The complete CDR3 sequence is CASSDDGSWGMDTQYF.

This clone occurred a few times. Gene names and germline refer to mouse. With the read ending 4 residues before the CDR3 end, the germline J gene is used to fill in that end. The chain uses TRBV13-2 and TRBJ2-7, with D perhaps TRBD1 (8 bases). The germline CDR1 and CDR2 sequences are NNHNN and SYGAGS (reference sequence). This CDR3 is 15 amino acids long. The covered CDR3 bases are TGTGCCAGCGGTGATGCTGAACAGGGGGGGTAT. It encodes CASGDAEQGGY. The whole CDR3 region reads CASGDAEQGGYEQYF.

Regarding this clone: Germline and genes: mouse. The part of the CDR3 DNA that was read is TGTGCCAGCAGCGTACTGGGGGGGGTCTAT. Translated: CASSVLGGVY. The entire CDR3 is CASSVLGGVYEQYF. This chain uses TRBV13-3 with TRBJ2-7; TRBD2 agrees at 10 bases. With the read ending 4 residues before the CDR3 end, the germline J gene is used to fill in that end. The CDR3 runs to 14 residues. V dropped 5 bases and J dropped 3; count of bases not matched to a gene: 5. The germline V gene encodes CDR1 NNHDY and CDR2 SYVADS.

Of note for this clone: Each gene name is a mouse one. The CDR3 end lies 4 residues beyond the end of the read and is filled in from the germline J gene. V gene TRBV16 combines with J gene TRBJ2-3, with D tentatively TRBD2 (6 bases). This CDR3 is 15 amino acids long. Per the germline V gene, CDR1 is SGHSA and CDR2 is FRNQAP. Trimming removed 5 bases at V and 0 bases at J, with 12 bases between. The CDR3 region is CASSHGTTSAETLYF. CDR3 bases read: TGTGCAAGCAGCCATGGGACTACTAGTGCAGAA.

A note on this clone: Gene names and germline refer to mouse. The read comes to an end 4 residues before the CDR3 does, leaving the germline J gene to fill in the end. V usage is TRBV13-3 and J usage is TRBJ1-1, with D maybe TRBD1 (6 bases). This CDR3 comprises 15 residues. V shed 0 bases and J shed 1 base, with 10 bases lying between them. Germline lookup yields CDR1 NNHDY and CDR2 SYVADS. CDR3 DNA, as far as it was read: TGTGCCAGCAGTGATGCACGGACAGAAAACACA. Protein product: CASSDARTENT. The whole CDR3 is CASSDARTENTEVFF.

This clone turned up a few times. Germline and genes here are mouse. The CDR3 end falls 4 residues outside the read, so it is completed with the germline J gene. The chain joins TRBV13-3 to TRBJ2-1; 10 bases align to TRBD2. The CDR3 extends over 14 amino acids. CDR1 is NNHDY, CDR2 SYVADS, per germline. V gave up 6 bases and J gave up 6 bases; unmatched junction bases: 6. The covered CDR3 bases are TGTGCCAGCACCCGACTGGGGGGAGGTGCT. Translating gives CASTRLGGGA. The full CDR3 protein reads CASTRLGGGAEQFF.

This clone appeared a few times. Mouse germline and gene names are used. The missing CDR3 end, 4 residues past where the read stops, is filled in from the germline J gene. The V and J genes are TRBV13-3 and TRBJ2-5; D not resolved. CDR3 length: 15 amino acids. CDR1 NNHDY and CDR2 SYVADS come from the germline V gene. The V end was cut by 0 bases, the J end by 3 bases, with 11 bases between. The CDR3 sequence is CASSDAPDKQDTQYF. Partial CDR3 DNA: TGTGCCAGCAGTGATGCCCCCGACAAGCAAGAC.

This clone was seen repeatedly, ten times or more. Genes and germline come from the mouse. Read sequence stops 4 residues before the CDR3 end, and the germline J gene provides the missing end. The V call is TRBV13-3, the J call TRBJ1-4; 8 positions match TRBD1. The CDR3 loop spans 14 amino acids. CDR1 and CDR2 (germline): NNHDY, SYVADS. The ends lost 2 bases at V and 6 bases at J; junction bases unmatched: 3. The sequenced CDR3 bases are TGTGCCAGCAGTGACCAGGGGGCGCACGAA. Its protein is CASSDQGAHE. The whole CDR3 protein reads CASSDQGAHERLFF.